This T cell receptor (beta chain) was captured in a study of shared clonotypes between healthy human individuals. Measured with immunoSEQ multiplex PCR; TCRdb has only the in-frame clones, and not every one. Of about 480,000 clones detected, 79% appear once; the ten largest clones hold 10% to 15%. The receptor was isolated from a woman aged 40 to 55 in good health. Some clones in this sample may be carry-over from other donors' samples. Material: PBMCs.

CDR3 nucleotides: TGTGCCAGCAGTTTAACACCTGACAGGGGAATAGACGAGCAGTACTTC. Its translation: CASSLTPDRGIDEQYF. This chain uses TRBV27 with TRBJ2-7; 8 bases map to TRBD1. CDR3 length: 16 residues. Looked up from germline, CDR1 is MNHEY and CDR2 is SMNVEV (reference sequence). V was clipped by 2 bases and J by 5 bases; unmatched bases: 11.